The 15 T cell receptor beta chains in this list originate from one sample, sequenced in a study of persistence of HIV-infected CD4 T cells. Sequencing used immunoSEQ version 4 in survey mode. Repertoires were generated with immunoSEQ multiplex PCR, while TCRdb's copy carries only in-frame clones and drops some. The data hold around 47,000 clones, with roughly 92% observed a single time. No antigen has been identified for these receptors. Anti-CD3/anti-CD28 beads served as a nonspecific positive control stimulus. Sorting of responding CD4+ T cells relied on upregulated CD40 ligand together with CD69. The specimen comprised CD4+ T cells sorted from PBMCs after approximately 19-hour stimulation, sampled from a patient who received antiretroviral therapy. All receptors derive from an adult man with HIV who was CMV-seropositive.

CDR3 sequence: CASSSPWRERRNSPLHF. In nucleotides, the CDR3 is TGTGCCAGTAGTTCGCCCTGGAGGGAGAGAAGGAATTCACCCCTCCACTTT. The gene calls are TRBV19 and TRBJ1-6; D is undetermined. Germline V gene lookup returns CDR1 LNHDA and CDR2 SQIVND (reference sequence). This CDR3 has 17 amino acids. Trimming cost V 5 bases and J 7 bases, with 21 bases left between them.

This chain connects TRBV7-9 to TRBJ2-7, with 7 positions matching TRBD1. Germline trimming cut 2 bases from V and 2 bases from J; bases unmatched to any gene: 6. This CDR3 spans 15 amino acids. The germline V gene encodes CDR1 SEHNR and CDR2 FQNEAQ (reference sequence). The CDR3 spells CASSLRSGGPYEQYF. CDR3 nucleotide sequence: TGTGCCAGCAGCTTACGGTCAGGGGGACCCTACGAGCAGTACTTC.

J is TRBJ2-3 and V is TRBV15; 10 bases match TRBD1. The CDR3 has 16 amino acids. Per germline, CDR1 LNHNV and CDR2 YYDKDF (reference sequence). V lost 0 bases to trimming and J lost 5 bases; unmatched junction nucleotides: 5. This CDR3 is CATSRDTTGGIDTQYF. The DNA for the CDR3 is TGTGCCACCAGCAGAGACACGACAGGGGGCATAGATACGCAGTATTTT. Full variable domain (missing parts from reference TRBV15 and TRBJ2-3): DAMVIQNPRYQVTQFGKPVTLSCSQTLNHNVMYWYQQKSSQAPKLLFHYYDKDFNNEADTPDNFQSRRPNTSFCFLDIRSPGLGDTAMYLCATSRDTTGGIDTQYFGPGTRLTVL.

The V and J genes are TRBV5-4 and TRBJ2-1, with D perhaps TRBD1 (6 bases). CDR3 length: 17 amino acids. V lost 1 base, J lost 1 base, and 15 bases lay in between. Germline CDR1 SGHNT, CDR2 YYREEE (reference sequence). The CDR3 reads CASSLYGEGGSYNEQFF. For the CDR3, the DNA is TGTGCCAGCAGCTTGTACGGGGAAGGGGGATCCTACAATGAGCAGTTCTTC.

CDR3 loop: CASSQDKGRYYGYTF. CDR3 nucleotide sequence: TGTGCCAGCAGCCAAGATAAGGGCAGATACTATGGCTACACCTTC. The chain carries TRBV14 and TRBJ1-2; D is undetermined. The CDR3 length is 15 residues. The V and J ends lost 0 bases and 3 bases respectively, with 11 bases between them. Germline CDR1 SGHDN, CDR2 FVKESK.

V and J are TRBV18 and TRBJ1-1; no firm D call. The CDR3 covers 14 residues. Trimming shortened V by 6 bases and J by 1 base, and 12 bases separated the two germline ends. Per the germline V gene, CDR1 is KGHSH and CDR2 is LQKENI. In DNA, the CDR3 is TGTGCCAGCTCTTTCCAGGAATCGAACACTGAAGCTTTCTTT. The encoded protein is CASSFQESNTEAFF.

The V and J genes are TRBV7-9 and TRBJ1-6; 7 bases are shared with TRBD1. The CDR3 runs to 15 residues. Germline loops: CDR1 SEHNR, CDR2 FQNEAQ (reference sequence). V dropped 3 bases and J dropped 4; count of bases not matched to a gene: 3. For the CDR3, the DNA is TGTGCCAGCAGCTTCGGGGACAGATATAATTCACCCCTCCACTTT. As protein: CASSFGDRYNSPLHF.

V and J are TRBV10-1 and TRBJ1-1; 10 bases agree with TRBD1. The CDR3 is made up of 15 amino acids. The junction had 8 bases not matched to a gene; V was cut back by 5 bases and J by 5 bases. Per germline, CDR1 WNHNN and CDR2 SYGVQD (reference sequence). CDR3 nucleotide sequence: TGCGCCAGCAGTACCCAAGGACAGGGGGGAACTGAAGCTTTCTTT. Translating it yields CASSTQGQGGTEAFF.

The chain is built from TRBV5-1 and TRBJ2-3; possible D gene TRBD1, 5 bases. The CDR3 covers 14 residues. Looked up from germline, CDR1 is SGHRS and CDR2 is YFSETQ. V lost 0 bases and J 3 bases, leaving 8 bases between the germline ends. The CDR3, as DNA: TGCGCCAGCAGCTTGGGGGGCGTAACAGATACGCAGTATTTT. Translating gives CASSLGGVTDTQYF. The full variable domain, in which reference TRBV5-1 and TRBJ2-3 provide the parts outside the CDR3, is KAGVTQTPRYLIKTRGQQVTLSCSPISGHRSVSWYQQTPGQGLQFLFEYFSETQRNKGNFPGRFSGRQFSNSRSEMNVSTLELGDSALYLCASSLGGVTDTQYFGPGTRLTVL.

J is TRBJ2-2 and V is TRBV5-1; D unclear. This CDR3 has 15 residues. The V end was cut by 0 bases, the J end by 7 bases, with 13 bases between. CDR1 SGHRS and CDR2 YFSETQ come from the germline V gene. CDR3 region: CASSLDSGPDGELFF. The CDR3 bases are TGCGCCAGCAGCTTGGATTCCGGGCCGGACGGGGAGCTGTTTTTT.

In its sample, this clone was seen a few times. The V call is TRBV5-1, the J call TRBJ1-3; 9 bases are a match to TRBD1. Germline lookup yields CDR1 SGHRS and CDR2 YFSETQ. V trimming: 0 bases; J trimming: 0 bases; junction bases outside the gene matches: 1. The CDR3 has 16 residues. For the CDR3, the DNA is TGCGCCAGCAGCTTGGGGGACAGGGTCTCTGGAAACACCATATATTTT. It encodes CASSLGDRVSGNTIYF.

The chain links TRBV6-5 to TRBJ2-1; D is perhaps TRBD2 (6 bases). Between the trimmed V and J ends, which lost 8 bases and 4 bases, there was a span of 9 bases. The CDR3 totals 12 residues. The germline CDR1 and CDR2 sequences are MNHEY and SVGAGI. CDR3 region: CASGRGYNEQFF. The CDR3 coding sequence is TGTGCCAGCGGACGGGGGTACAATGAGCAGTTCTTC.

This chain links TRBV19 with TRBJ1-2; a weak D match, TRBD1 (5 bases). In germline, CDR1 is LNHDA, CDR2 SQIVND (reference sequence). The CDR3 loop spans 14 amino acids. V lost 3 bases to trimming and J lost 1 base, with 9 bases between them. CDR3 nucleotide sequence: TGTGCCAGTAGTATCCCAGGGTATAACTATGGCTACACCTTC. Protein product: CASSIPGYNYGYTF.

The rearrangement links TRBV7-2 to TRBJ2-7; 11 bases match TRBD2. The V and J ends lost 3 bases and 2 bases, in that order; junction bases with no gene match: 3. This CDR3 has 15 amino acids. Germline CDR1 and CDR2: SGHTA and FQGNSA. The CDR3 spells CASSFLLAGAYEQYF. CDR3 DNA: TGTGCCAGCAGCTTCCTACTAGCGGGGGCCTACGAGCAGTACTTC.

The chain couples TRBV28 to TRBJ1-3; D may be TRBD1 (5 bases). The CDR3 has 12 residues. Germline V gene lookup returns CDR1 MDHEN and CDR2 SYDVKM. CDR3 in amino acids: CATLGGGNTIYF. CDR3 nucleotides: TGTGCAACTCTGGGGGGGGGAAACACCATATATTTT.